Following are 14 T cell receptor beta chains from one sample sequenced in a study of beta chain features in type 1 diabetes. Points from the study as a whole: Type 1 diabetes patients had moderately but significantly shorter TCRB CDR3s in all four CD4+ subsets.

For these TCRs, the target antigens are not known. Expressed TCRB transcripts were sequenced because the entire RNA isolate underwent reverse transcription. This table comes from immunoSEQ multiplex PCR, and its TCRdb copy is limited to in-frame clones, with some not included. The data show 600,000 to 700,000 clones, around 12% seen once. Sequencing used naive CD4+ T cells from blood. The receptors shown here come from a man aged 25 to 45 with type 1 diabetes.

The rearrangement uses TRBV23-1 and TRBJ1-6, with D possibly TRBD1 on 5 matching bases. TRBV23-1 is given ORF status, its function remaining uncertain. Between the trimmed V and J ends, which lost 0 bases and 0 bases, there was a span of 12 bases. CDR3 size: 18 residues. The CDR3 loop is CASSQSWDRSSYNSPLHF. The CDR3 DNA reads as TGCGCCAGCAGTCAATCTTGGGACCGGAGCTCCTATAATTCACCCCTCCACTTT.

CDR3 coding DNA: TGCGCCAGCAGCCCGGGACAGGGGATAGATGAGCAGTTCTTC. Protein product: CASSPGQGIDEQFF. The chain has TRBV5-1 and TRBJ2-1; the match to TRBD1 covers 10 bases. The germline gives CDR1 SGHRS, CDR2 YFSETQ. The trim removed 4 bases at V and 8 bases at J, leaving 6 bases unmatched. The CDR3 is made up of 14 amino acids.

The chain joins TRBV18 to TRBJ2-7; D is perhaps TRBD2 (5 bases). Germline CDR1 is KGHSH and CDR2 is LQKENI. With 1 base removed from V and 2 bases from J, the gap between germline ends came to 9 bases. The CDR3 loop spans 14 amino acids. The CDR3 DNA follows: TGTGCCAGCTCACCACGCCGGGAAGCCTACGAGCAGTACTTC. Translation gives CASSPRREAYEQYF.

This clone was observed a few times. The gene calls are TRBV7-9 and TRBJ2-3; no reliable D call. V was shortened by 2 bases and J by 2 bases, with 8 bases between the two germline ends. The CDR3 totals 14 residues. The germline V gene encodes CDR1 SEHNR and CDR2 FQNEAQ (reference sequence). Here the CDR3 reads CASSLSHLTDTQYF. As DNA, the CDR3 is TGTGCCAGCAGCTTAAGCCACCTCACAGATACGCAGTATTTT.

The chain has TRBV5-1 and TRBJ2-7; TRBD1 matches at 9 bases. The V gene end was trimmed by 4 bases and the J gene end by 7 bases; junction bases not matched to a gene: 9. The CDR3 is 14 residues long. Germline CDR1 reads SGHRS; CDR2 reads YFSETQ. The CDR3 DNA sequence: TGCGCCAGCAGCGACGACAGGGGGTACGGAGAGCAGTACTTC. It specifies CASSDDRGYGEQYF.

This clone was found a few times. The gene calls are TRBV6-1 and TRBJ1-1; D gene ambiguous. V was shortened by 10 bases and J by 0 bases, with 6 bases between the two germline ends. This CDR3 contains 11 residues. Germline values: CDR1 MNHNS, CDR2 SASEGT. The CDR3 DNA is TGTGCCACACGAATGAACACTGAAGCTTTCTTT. Amino acids: CATRMNTEAFF.

This clone was counted between two and nine times. J is TRBJ2-1 and V is TRBV7-9; 7 bases map to TRBD1. Per the germline V gene, CDR1 is SEHNR and CDR2 is FQNEAQ (reference sequence). CDR3 length: 14 residues. V lost 5 bases and J lost 4; bases outside the gene matches: 5. CDR3 amino acids: CASSRDSGYNEQFF. The CDR3 DNA reads as TGTGCCAGCAGCCGGGACAGTGGTTACAATGAGCAGTTCTTC.

This clone has more than one count but fewer than ten. J is TRBJ1-2 and V is TRBV28, with 9 bases matching TRBD1. CDR1 MDHEN and CDR2 SYDVKM come from the germline V gene. The V segment lost 6 bases and the J segment 8 bases; nucleotides outside the gene matches: 13. The CDR3 loop spans 15 amino acids. The CDR3 coding sequence is TGTGCCAGCAGCCCAGGGGGACAGGGAGGGAGAGGCTACACCTTC. Encoded protein: CASSPGGQGGRGYTF.

This clone turned up a few times. The chain combines TRBV30 with TRBJ2-3; D is uncertain. The V gene's germline CDR1 is GTSNPN and CDR2 SVGIG (reference sequence). The CDR3 is 13 residues long. The V end was cut by 0 bases, the J end by 3 bases, with 7 bases between. CDR3 nucleotides: TGTGCCTGGAGTGTACGGTGGACAGATACGCAGTATTTT. Encoded protein: CAWSVRWTDTQYF.

The chain combines TRBV9 with TRBJ1-3, with 12 bases aligning to TRBD1. The V gene end was trimmed by 5 bases and the J gene end by 3 bases; junction bases not matched to a gene: 12. The CDR3 runs to 18 residues. Looked up from germline, CDR1 is SGDLS and CDR2 is YYNGEE. CDR3 sequence: CASSPNPGQGAGGNTIYF. The CDR3 DNA reads TGTGCCAGCAGTCCAAACCCGGGACAGGGGGCAGGTGGAAACACCATATATTTT.

CDR3 in amino acids: CASSLSTEGGYTF. For the CDR3, the DNA is TGTGCCAGCAGCTTATCGACAGAGGGCGGCTACACCTTC. The chain joins TRBV7-2 to TRBJ1-2, with D possibly being TRBD1 (5 bases). Germline assignment: CDR1 SGHTA and CDR2 FQGNSA. There are 13 residues in the CDR3. V was clipped by 2 bases and J by 8 bases, with 12 bases between them.

This clone has more than one count but fewer than ten. This chain links TRBV7-2 with TRBJ1-2; 8 bases map to TRBD1. The length of the CDR3 is 13 residues. Per germline, CDR1 SGHTA and CDR2 FQGNSA. The trim removed 6 bases at V and 5 bases at J, leaving 5 bases unmatched. The CDR3 DNA sequence: TGTGCCAGCAGTAGACAGGGGCTTTATGGCTACACCTTC. This sequence encodes CASSRQGLYGYTF. The variable domain in full, completed from reference TRBV7-2 and TRBJ1-2, reads GAGVSQSPSNKVTEKGKDVELRCDPISGHTALYWYRQSLGQGLEFLIYFQGNSAPDKSGLPSDRFSAERTGGSVSTLTIQRTQQEDSAVYLCASSRQGLYGYTFGSGTRLTVV.

The chain uses TRBV29-1 and TRBJ2-6; D is uncertain. Trimming shortened V by 7 bases and J by 0 bases, and 19 bases separated the two germline ends. Germline V CDR1 and CDR2: SQVTM, ANQGSEA. This CDR3 has 17 amino acids. CDR3 amino acids: CSGFSGDDYSGANVLTF. CDR3 DNA: TGCAGCGGTTTCTCAGGCGACGATTACTCTGGGGCCAACGTCCTGACTTTC.

This clone has just a few counts. The V call is TRBV11-2, the J call TRBJ2-2, with no clear D. V lost 2 bases and J lost 0, with 13 bases in between. Germline V gene data show CDR1 as SGHAT and CDR2 as FQNNGV. CDR3 length equals 17 residues. CDR3 nucleotides: TGTGCCAGCAGCTTATCGCCCGGCAGGACGAACACCGGGGAGCTGTTTTTT. Translated, it gives CASSLSPGRTNTGELFF. Based on the CDR3 plus reference TRBV11-2 and TRBJ2-2, the full variable domain is EAGVAQSPRYKIIEKRQSVAFWCNPISGHATLYWYQQILGQGPKLLIQFQNNGVVDDSQLPKDRFSAERLKGVDSTLKIQPAKLEDSAVYLCASSLSPGRTNTGELFFGEGSRLTVL.